In this sample, the clone carrying this T cell receptor (beta chain) turned up a few times. As yet, its antigen is unknown. This record comes from a study of T-cell memory formation after mild COVID-19. Whole-study results and caveats: The authors left the SARS-CoV-2 specificity of second-wave clones peaking on day 37 unconfirmed. A balance of CD4 and CD8 characterized clones contracting day 15 to 85, whereas later expanders leaned CD4+.

MiXCR was run by TCRdb on the 5' RACE reads, yielding one entry per CDR3 protein. The data show 450,000 to 700,000 distinct CDR3 sequences, about a sixth seen once. V lost 0 bases and J lost 2; bases outside the gene matches: 7. Germline assignment: CDR1 DFQATT and CDR2 SNEGSKA (reference sequence). CDR3 length equals 15 residues. Sequencing was done on a sample of PBMCs or a T cell subset sorted from them (not recorded which). J is TRBJ2-7 and V is TRBV20-1; 7 nucleotides align to TRBD1. The clonotype comes from an adult woman who had mild COVID-19 (a few samples of this study predate the infection). Cell type and time point are not known. The CDR3 DNA follows: TGCAGTGCTAGAGACTCGACAGGGCTTACCTACGAGCAGTACTTC. Its translation is CSARDSTGLTYEQYF.